Listed below are T cell receptor beta chains from one sample, sequenced in a study of spatial heterogeneity in lung cancer. Via MiXCR, TCRdb re-called the 5' RACE reads, giving one row per CDR3 protein. The sample records about 36,000 distinct CDR3 sequences, around 5% being singletons. The source was PBMCs, collected at surgery. The receptors were gathered from a female donor with early-stage non-small cell lung cancer. The CDR3 runs from the conserved cysteine through the conserved F or W.

J gene: TRBJ2-5
V gene: TRBV5-4
CDR3 protein: CASSSPLQGIETQYF

J gene: TRBJ2-2
V gene: TRBV7-9
CDR3 protein: CASTTSETQNTGELFF

J gene: TRBJ1-6
V gene: TRBV20-1
CDR3 protein: CSARGQLNSPLHF

J gene: TRBJ2-3
V gene: TRBV7-8
CDR3 protein: CASSFSENWGDTQYF

J gene: TRBJ2-7
V gene: TRBV11-2
CDR3 protein: CASSFGPLLSYEQYF

J gene: TRBJ1-2
V gene: TRBV2
CDR3 protein: CARGDSLRGYTF

J gene: TRBJ1-2
V gene: TRBV28
CDR3 protein: CASSAQGGLYGYTF

J gene: TRBJ2-5
V gene: TRBV29-1
CDR3 protein: CSVDASGTQYF

J gene: TRBJ2-1
V gene: TRBV12-3/TRBV12-4
CDR3 protein: CASSLMAGGPPEQFF

J gene: TRBJ2-7
V gene: TRBV6-6
CDR3 protein: CASSTPRDGHSYEQYF

J gene: TRBJ2-7
V gene: TRBV5-1
CDR3 protein: CASSLGGRATYEQYF

J gene: TRBJ1-2
V gene: TRBV20-1
CDR3 protein: CSARALGGGDNYGYTF

J gene: TRBJ1-3
V gene: TRBV5-6
CDR3 protein: CASSLSGGPGNTIYF

J gene: TRBJ2-2
V gene: TRBV6-5
CDR3 protein: CASNPGVGGWAGELFF

J gene: TRBJ2-3
V gene: TRBV10-3
CDR3 protein: CASRDRNTDTQYF

J gene: TRBJ2-1
V gene: TRBV5-5
CDR3 protein: CASSLDPGSSYNEQFF

J gene: TRBJ2-1
V gene: TRBV21-1
CDR3 protein: CASSGLLAVPYNEQFF

J gene: TRBJ2-3
V gene: TRBV29-1
CDR3 protein: CSVVQGSSPDTQYF

J gene: TRBJ2-3
V gene: TRBV4-1
CDR3 protein: CASSRDRGTDTQYF

J gene: TRBJ2-7
V gene: TRBV6-6
CDR3 protein: CATRGAYEQYF

J gene: TRBJ2-2
V gene: TRBV6-2/TRBV6-3
CDR3 protein: CASSIHRDYTGVGELFF

J gene: TRBJ1-3
V gene: TRBV2
CDR3 protein: CASSAQEGFPSIYF

J gene: TRBJ2-2
V gene: TRBV10-2
CDR3 protein: CASSRTSGRSPGGELFF

J gene: TRBJ2-7
V gene: TRBV7-8
CDR3 protein: CASSSHPRYGEQYF

J gene: TRBJ2-3
V gene: TRBV4-3
CDR3 protein: CASSLAAGTGGTDTQYF

J gene: TRBJ1-2
V gene: TRBV7-2
CDR3 protein: CASSLRWFGLTNYGYTF

J gene: TRBJ2-1
V gene: TRBV9
CDR3 protein: CASSVGLVSSGLGEQFF

J gene: TRBJ2-7
V gene: TRBV29-1
CDR3 protein: CSVVSQRGAYEQYF

J gene: TRBJ2-1
V gene: TRBV5-1
CDR3 protein: CASSLAAGLYNEQFF

J gene: TRBJ2-5
V gene: TRBV7-2
CDR3 protein: CASSPDTWGKTQYF

J gene: TRBJ1-6
V gene: TRBV10-3
CDR3 protein: CAIRKGRQGGDSPLHF

J gene: TRBJ1-1
V gene: TRBV5-1
CDR3 protein: CASAETVMNTEAFF

J gene: TRBJ1-2
V gene: TRBV5-1
CDR3 protein: CASSPGTGVGYTF

J gene: TRBJ1-5
V gene: TRBV6-6
CDR3 protein: CASSYIGDQPQHF

J gene: TRBJ2-7
V gene: TRBV11-2
CDR3 protein: CASSPTRGPGRLEQYF

J gene: TRBJ2-7
V gene: TRBV27
CDR3 protein: CASSLWGTGVHEQYF

J gene: TRBJ2-3
V gene: TRBV12-3/TRBV12-4
CDR3 protein: CASKPGQGTDTQYF

J gene: TRBJ2-1
V gene: TRBV4-3
CDR3 protein: CASSQDGSGIDAGREQFF

J gene: TRBJ1-2
V gene: TRBV7-9
CDR3 protein: CASSFSSNYGYTF

J gene: TRBJ1-2
V gene: TRBV13
CDR3 protein: CASSLWVDRANYGYTF

J gene: TRBJ2-2
V gene: TRBV10-3
CDR3 protein: CAISDSPGLATGELFF

J gene: TRBJ2-5
V gene: TRBV11-2
CDR3 protein: CASSLFRGLTSGGFETQYF

J gene: TRBJ1-5
V gene: TRBV20-1
CDR3 protein: CSAGNQPQHF

J gene: TRBJ2-4
V gene: TRBV20-1
CDR3 protein: CSAESGTYQIAKNIQYF

J gene: TRBJ2-3
V gene: TRBV9
CDR3 protein: CASSPRGGASTDTQYF

J gene: TRBJ2-2
V gene: TRBV29-1
CDR3 protein: CSVEFGGELFF

J gene: TRBJ2-3
V gene: TRBV20-1
CDR3 protein: CSARDAQGGDTQYF

J gene: TRBJ1-6
V gene: TRBV12-3/TRBV12-4
CDR3 protein: CASSGVGNSPLHF

J gene: TRBJ2-3
V gene: TRBV5-5
CDR3 protein: CASSLALAGWDTQYF

J gene: TRBJ1-5
V gene: TRBV12-5
CDR3 protein: CASVRDRYKWPQHF

J gene: TRBJ2-1
V gene: TRBV4-3
CDR3 protein: CASSQGVFSGLAYNEQFF

J gene: TRBJ2-6
V gene: TRBV20-1
CDR3 protein: CSASRQGPSGANVLTF

J gene: TRBJ1-1
V gene: TRBV5-1
CDR3 protein: CASSSQSPTEAFF

J gene: TRBJ2-7
V gene: TRBV25-1
CDR3 protein: CASRWGGGDEQYF